This passage covers 13 T cell receptor beta chains from one sample sequenced in a study of shared clonotypes between healthy human individuals. The table came from immunoSEQ multiplex PCR; TCRdb's copy has only in-frame clones and leaves some out. The sample shows a few million clones, around 94% of them seen only once. Specimen: naive CD4+ T cells sorted from blood. Subset defined: CD45RA+ positively selected. These receptor sequences come from a young man in good health.

As concerns this clone: This sample includes further DNA sequences coding for the same CDR3. The chain recombines TRBV9 with TRBJ2-5, with TRBD2 identical over 11 bases. The V gene's germline CDR1 is SGDLS and CDR2 YYNGEE. With V trimmed by 4 bases and J by 2 bases, 7 bases remained unmatched. This CDR3 comprises 16 residues. CDR3: CASSPGLAGGQETQYF. The DNA for the CDR3 is TGTGCCAGCAGCCCCGGTCTAGCGGGGGGTCAAGAGACCCAGTACTTC.

Notes on this clone: Additional DNA sequences in this sample encode the identical CDR3. The chain is built from TRBV11-2 and TRBJ1-2; D uncertain. The germline V gene has CDR1 SGHAT and CDR2 FQNNGV. The CDR3 covers 14 residues. V lost 0 bases and J 7 bases, leaving 12 bases between the germline ends. In DNA, the CDR3 is TGTGCCAGCAGCTTAGATCGCTCTTCTGGTGGCTACACCTTC. Translated: CASSLDRSSGGYTF. Full variable domain (outside the CDR3, taken from reference TRBV11-2 and TRBJ1-2): EAGVAQSPRYKIIEKRQSVAFWCNPISGHATLYWYQQILGQGPKLLIQFQNNGVVDDSQLPKDRFSAERLKGVDSTLKIQPAKLEDSAVYLCASSLDRSSGGYTFGSGTRLTVV.

This clone was counted a single time. Other DNA sequences in the sample encode the same CDR3. The J gene is TRBJ2-1, the V gene TRBV7-9, with 7 nucleotides matching TRBD2. The germline V gene has CDR1 SEHNR and CDR2 FQNEAQ (reference sequence). V shed 5 bases and J 2 bases; nucleotides not matched to a gene: 3. The CDR3 covers 14 residues. The CDR3 coding sequence is TGTGCCAGCAGCCTTGCGGGGGCCTACAATGAGCAGTTCTTC. This encodes CASSLAGAYNEQFF.

The chain links TRBV6-5 to TRBJ1-5, with TRBD1 as a possible D gene (5 bases). CDR3 length: 14 amino acids. Looked up from germline, CDR1 is MNHEY and CDR2 is SVGAGI. V lost 4 bases, J lost 6 bases, and 13 bases lay in between. Here the CDR3 reads CASSSGLRGQPQHF. The CDR3 DNA is TGTGCCAGCAGTTCCGGACTTAGGGGTCAGCCCCAGCATTTT.

This chain joins TRBV7-2 and TRBJ2-1, with a tentative D call TRBD2 (6 bases). This CDR3 contains 12 residues. V was shortened by 2 bases and J by 13 bases, with 12 bases between the two germline ends. Looked up from germline, CDR1 is SGHTA and CDR2 is FQGNSA. CDR3 loop: CASSLSGQRQFF. The CDR3 DNA reads TGTGCCAGCAGCTTAAGCGGGCAGAGACAGTTCTTC.

This clone was detected only once. The chain links TRBV6-6 to TRBJ2-5; 11 bases fit TRBD2. V shed 4 bases and J 4 bases; nucleotides not matched to a gene: 8. The CDR3 totals 16 residues. CDR1 and CDR2 (germline): MNHNY, SVGAGI (reference sequence). CDR3 amino acids: CASSSYSGGAGETQYF. CDR3 nucleotides: TGTGCCAGCAGTTCGTATAGCGGGGGGGCCGGAGAGACCCAGTACTTC.

This chain joins TRBV5-1 and TRBJ1-2; D possibly corresponds to TRBD1 (6 bases). V gave up 1 base and J gave up 6 bases, with 19 bases separating them. This CDR3 has 16 residues. In germline, CDR1 is SGHRS, CDR2 YFSETQ. CDR3 DNA sequence: TGCGCCAGCAGCTTGCCCTCGGGAGACAGGTACGATGGCTACACCTTC. Protein: CASSLPSGDRYDGYTF.

This chain uses TRBV6-1 with TRBJ2-7; 8 nucleotides agree with TRBD1. CDR1 is MNHNS and CDR2 is SASEGT in the germline V gene. V lost 4 bases, J lost 5 bases, and 10 bases stayed unmatched. CDR3 length equals 15 residues. The CDR3 DNA follows: TGTGCCAGCAGTGCGAACCCGGGACAGGTAAACGAGCAGTACTTC. The encoded protein is CASSANPGQVNEQYF.

The chain's CDR3 is CASSPRAPYEQYF. CDR3 sequence (DNA): TGTGCCAGCAGCCCCCGAGCCCCCTACGAGCAGTACTTC. This chain uses TRBV7-2 with TRBJ2-7, with D hard to call. The CDR3 has 13 residues. Trimming shortened V by 5 bases and J by 2 bases, and 10 bases separated the two germline ends. The germline gives CDR1 SGHTA, CDR2 FQGNSA.

The gene calls are TRBV2 and TRBJ2-2; D is possibly TRBD1 (5 bases). Germline V CDR1 and CDR2: SNHLY, FYNNEI. V was clipped by 6 bases and J by 0 bases, with 11 bases between them. This CDR3 contains 15 residues. The CDR3 DNA reads as TGTGCCAGCAGCATTGACAGCACGAACACCGGGGAGCTGTTTTTT. This encodes CASSIDSTNTGELFF.

The chain combines TRBV10-3 with TRBJ2-3, with 11 bases identical to TRBD2. V lost 4 bases to trimming and J lost 0 bases; unmatched junction nucleotides: 6. The CDR3 is 17 residues long. Germline V lookup: CDR1 ENHRY, CDR2 SYGVKD. The CDR3 DNA reads as TGTGCCATCAGTGGTGGGACTAGCGGAGCTAGCACAGATACGCAGTATTTT. As protein: CAISGGTSGASTDTQYF.

The CDR3 loop is CASSFNRLEQYF. The CDR3 DNA sequence: TGTGCCAGCAGCTTCAACAGGTTGGAGCAGTACTTC. This chain uses TRBV7-2 with TRBJ2-7, with a weak D call TRBD1 (5 bases). The V end lost 3 bases, the J end lost 7 bases, and 10 bases lay between the germline ends. Germline assignment: CDR1 SGHTA and CDR2 FQGNSA. The CDR3 is made up of 12 amino acids.

V and J are TRBV21-1 and TRBJ2-1; the D segment call TRBD1 is taken from the table without a DNA check. TRBV21-1 is listed as a pseudogene. The CDR3 loop spans 14 amino acids. Here the CDR3 reads CASSNGTANNEQFF. The CDR3 region has the DNA TGTGCCAGCAGCAACGGGACAGCTAACAATGAGCAGTTCTTC.